Below, one TCR beta chain is given with its context. The record originates from a study of blood T cell repertoires in COVID-19. Across the whole study: Spain, Italy and the United States supplied samples that represented acute and convalescent COVID-19.

Clones were sequenced by immunoSEQ multiplex PCR, and TCRdb holds only the in-frame ones, with some missing. The data show about 110,000 clones, 82% seen once. V shed 6 bases and J 4 bases; nucleotides not matched to a gene: 4. Germline assignment: CDR1 MDHEN and CDR2 SYDVKM. The CDR3 consists of 13 residues. This rearrangement joins TRBV28 to TRBJ2-3, with 7 bases aligning to TRBD1. Sequencing was performed on peripheral blood. The receptor was isolated from a man in his 70s with acute or convalescent COVID-19. In DNA form, the CDR3 reads TGTGCCAGCAGAAATACAGGGGCAGATACGCAGTATTTT. This translates into CASRNTGADTQYF.